This is a list of T cell receptor beta chains from one sample in a study of blood T cell repertoires in COVID-19. Clones were sequenced by immunoSEQ multiplex PCR, and TCRdb holds only the in-frame ones, with some missing. The table records about 73,000 clones, 82% of them present only once. What was sequenced was peripheral blood. Every receptor here comes from a woman in her sixties or seventies with acute or convalescent COVID-19. CDR3s include the opening cysteine and the closing phenylalanine or tryptophan. D genes are given only for firm matches. Size values are once, few and many counts, or a class for expanded clones, and some rows have none.

>many|14|TRBV4-1|TRBJ2-7|NA
TGCGCCAGCAGCCAACTGGACAGAGCCTACGAGCAGTACTTC
CASSQLDRAYEQYF
>NA|17|TRBV3-1/TRBV3-2|TRBJ2-3|TRBD2
TGTGCCAGCAGCCCTAGCGGGAGGATGATTGACACAGATACGCAGTATTTT
CASSPSGRMIDTDTQYF
>few|15|TRBV7-3|TRBJ1-4|NA
TGTGCCAGCATCTCGCCGACAGTATTCCATGAAAAACTGTTTTTT
CASISPTVFHEKLFF
>once|15|TRBV7-2|TRBJ2-1|TRBD2
TGTGCCAGCAGCTTAGGCGGGGGGATCAACAATGAGCAGTTCTTC
CASSLGGGINNEQFF
>NA|13|TRBV29-1|TRBJ1-1|NA
TGCAGCGTCAAACAGGTGGCGAACACTGAAGCTTTCTTT
CSVKQVANTEAFF
>NA|16|TRBV3-1/TRBV3-2|TRBJ2-1|TRBD2
TGTGCCAGCAGCCAAGACCGGCTAGCGGGAGTGAATGAGCAGTTCTTC
CASSQDRLAGVNEQFF
>NA|16|TRBV18|TRBJ2-1|TRBD1
TGTGCCAGCTCACCACCGGCGGTGGGACAGGGGTCTGAGCAGTTCTTC
CASSPPAVGQGSEQFF
>NA|11|TRBV20-1|TRBJ1-2|NA
TGCAGTCCAGGGTACTCCTATGGCTACACCTTC
CSPGYSYGYTF
>few|13|TRBV19|TRBJ1-5|TRBD1
TGTGCCAGTAGTATCGACAGGGAACAGCCCCAGCATTTT
CASSIDREQPQHF
>NA|16|TRBV2|TRBJ2-3|TRBD2
TGTGCCAGCAGTGAAACGACTAGCGCCTTCACAGATACGCAGTATTTT
CASSETTSAFTDTQYF
>once|14|TRBV18|TRBJ1-2|NA
TGTGCCAGCTCTCCCTCAGGGATTGACTATGGCTACACCTTC
CASSPSGIDYGYTF
>NA|11|TRBV6-5|TRBJ1-1|NA
TGTGCCAGCTCAGAGGGAACTGAAGCTTTCTTT
CASSEGTEAFF
>NA|13|TRBV5-4|TRBJ2-1|NA
TGTGCCAGCAGCTTCCCAGGTTGGAATGAGCAGTTCTTC
CASSFPGWNEQFF
>once|14|TRBV28|TRBJ2-7|TRBD1
TGTGCCAGCAGAAACGGACAGGGTTGGTACGAGCAGTACTTC
CASRNGQGWYEQYF
>NA|16|TRBV4-1|TRBJ2-1|TRBD1
TGCGCCAGCAGCCAAGATAGAAACAGGGGCTACAATGAGCAGTTCTTC
CASSQDRNRGYNEQFF
>NA|17|TRBV30|TRBJ2-6|TRBD1
TGTGCCTGGGGGAGGACAGGGGCTATCTCTGGGGCCAACGTCCTGACTTTC
CAWGRTGAISGANVLTF
>once|14|TRBV5-5|TRBJ2-7|TRBD1
TGTGCCAGCAGCTTGGTAGGACAGGGCCCCGAGCAGTACTTC
CASSLVGQGPEQYF
>NA|17|TRBV5-1|TRBJ2-2|TRBD2
TGCGCCAGCAGGCGCGGGGGTACTACTAGCGTCATCGGGGAGCTGTTTTTT
CASRRGGTTSVIGELFF
>NA|15|TRBV6-6|TRBJ1-1|TRBD1
TGTGCCAGCAGAACCCGACAGGGCGTGAACACTGAAGCTTTCTTT
CASRTRQGVNTEAFF
>NA|14|TRBV7-9|TRBJ2-1|NA
TGTGCCAGCAGCTTAGAGTCGGGCTACAATGAGCAGTTCTTC
CASSLESGYNEQFF
>NA|15|TRBV20-1|TRBJ2-1|TRBD2
TGCAGTGCTAGTCTTGGGACTAGTAGGTACAATGAGCAGTTCTTC
CSASLGTSRYNEQFF
>NA|17|TRBV28|TRBJ2-5|TRBD2
TGTGCCAGCAGTTTAGGGGGGAGGGGCAGGACGCAAGAGACCCAGTACTTC
CASSLGGRGRTQETQYF
>few|14|TRBV5-1|TRBJ1-1|NA
TGCGCCAGCACTCAGACAGATCTGAACACTGAAGCTTTCTTT
CASTQTDLNTEAFF
>once|11|TRBV19|TRBJ1-3|NA
TGTGCCCACTACGACCGAAACACCATATATTTT
CAHYDRNTIYF
>NA|14|TRBV5-1|TRBJ1-1|NA
TGCGCCAGCAGCTTGCAGCCTAGCAACACTGAAGCTTTCTTT
CASSLQPSNTEAFF
>NA|11|TRBV30|TRBJ1-6|NA
TGTGCCTGTGGCCGGGATTCACCCCTCCACTTT
CACGRDSPLHF
>NA|15|TRBV19|TRBJ1-1|NA
TGTGCCAGTAGCCAAATTTCGGGAGGGTACACTGAAGCTTTCTTT
CASSQISGGYTEAFF
>NA|14|TRBV6-5|TRBJ1-4|NA
TGTGCCAGCGTAGTAGGAGCAACTAATGAAAAACTGTTTTTT
CASVVGATNEKLFF
>NA|13|TRBV7-8|TRBJ2-5|NA
TGTGCCAGCAGCTTGACAGTACAAGAGACCCAGTACTTC
CASSLTVQETQYF
>NA|11|TRBV3-1/TRBV3-2|TRBJ2-7|TRBD1
TGTGCCAGCAGCCAGACGGGACAGCTCCGCTTC
CASSQTGQLRF
>NA|14|TRBV15|TRBJ2-7|NA
TGTGCCACCAACAGAGATAGACAGTACTACGAGCAGTACTTC
CATNRDRQYYEQYF
>NA|15|TRBV2|TRBJ2-3|NA
TGTGCCAGCAGGGACAGACGTACTAGCACAGATACGCAGTATTTT
CASRDRRTSTDTQYF
>NA|17|TRBV18|TRBJ2-1|NA
TGTGCCAGCTCACCACGGTCCCGGGGTAGCTCCTACAATGAGCAGTTCTTC
CASSPRSRGSSYNEQFF
>once|13|TRBV11-2|TRBJ2-3|NA
TGTGCCAGCAGCTTTTCTAGCACAGATACGCAGTATTTT
CASSFSSTDTQYF
>few|13|TRBV7-2|TRBJ2-5|NA
TGTGCCAGCAGCTTGGTAGTCACAGAGACCCAGTACTTC
CASSLVVTETQYF
>NA|14|TRBV6-1|TRBJ1-6|NA
TGTGCCAGCAGTGAACGAAAAGGGAGTTCACCCCTCCACTTT
CASSERKGSSPLHF
>NA|13|TRBV5-1|TRBJ2-3|NA
TGCGCCAGCAGCTCCCCTAGCACAGATACGCAGTATTTT
CASSSPSTDTQYF
>NA|11|TRBV6-5|TRBJ1-1|TRBD1
TGTGCCAGCCTGACAGGGCTTGAAGCTTTCTTT
CASLTGLEAFF
>NA|14|TRBV29-1|TRBJ1-2|NA
TGCAGCGTAGGGAAGGGTACAGGGCGGCTAGGCTACACCTTC
CSVGKGTGRLGYTF
>NA|16|TRBV30|TRBJ2-2|TRBD2
TGTGCCTGGACGGGACTAGCGGGGGCGAACACCGGGGAGCTGTTTTTT
CAWTGLAGANTGELFF
>NA|14|TRBV19|TRBJ1-2|NA
TGTGCCAGTAGGCTCAGGGGATCTAACTATGGCTACACCTTC
CASRLRGSNYGYTF
>NA|15|TRBV14|TRBJ2-7|TRBD2
TGTGCCAGCAGCCAAGAAACTAGCGGGAGCCACGAGCAGTACTTC
CASSQETSGSHEQYF
>NA|13|TRBV6-1|TRBJ2-5|TRBD2
TGTGCCAGCATCAAAGCGGGACAAGAGACCCAGTACTTC
CASIKAGQETQYF
>NA|15|TRBV2|TRBJ1-1|TRBD1
TGTGCCAGCAGCCCCCTCCTAGACAGGGTTTCTGAAGCTTTCTTT
CASSPLLDRVSEAFF
>NA|13|TRBV14|TRBJ1-1|NA
TGTGCCAGCAGCAGGCAGGAGAACACTGAAGCTTTCTTT
CASSRQENTEAFF
>once|13|TRBV30|TRBJ2-7|NA
TGTGCCTGGAGTGTGGTCAGTACCTACGAGCAGTACTTC
CAWSVVSTYEQYF
>NA|17|TRBV18|TRBJ1-3|NA
TGTGCCAGCTCTCAATACCAAAGCAGGGACTCTGGAAACACCATATATTTT
CASSQYQSRDSGNTIYF